This passage covers 2 T cell receptor beta chains from one sample sequenced in a study of cytomegalovirus exposure and HLA in healthy donors. Use of 60 Vbeta and 13 Jbeta primers characterized the PCR. The repertoire was sequenced with immunoSEQ multiplex PCR; TCRdb's copy has only in-frame clones and lacks some. The data hold more than 150,000 clones, with 75% to 85% observed a single time. The sample consisted of PBMCs. These receptors came from a girl aged 2 to 9 in good health and CMV-seropositive.

V is TRBV9 and J is TRBJ2-1, with a possible D match to TRBD1 (5 bases). This CDR3 is built from 16 residues. CDR1 and CDR2 (germline): SGDLS, YYNGEE. The ends were cut back, 3 bases at V and 7 bases at J, with 20 bases in the middle. The CDR3 DNA reads as TGTGCCAGCAGCGCCGCCGGGTCAACCAGGGCAAATGAGCAGTTCTTC. Encoded protein: CASSAAGSTRANEQFF.

The V and J genes are TRBV5-1 and TRBJ2-7, with 7 bases identical to TRBD1. The germline CDR1 and CDR2 sequences are SGHRS and YFSETQ. With 4 bases clipped from V and 0 bases from J, the junction kept 7 bases outside the gene matches. The CDR3 runs 15 residues. Here the CDR3 reads CASSRTGVASYEQYF. Written as DNA, the CDR3 is TGCGCCAGCAGCCGGACAGGCGTAGCCTCCTACGAGCAGTACTTC. Drawing the rest from reference TRBV5-1 and TRBJ2-7, the complete variable domain is KAGVTQTPRYLIKTRGQQVTLSCSPISGHRSVSWYQQTPGQGLQFLFEYFSETQRNKGNFPGRFSGRQFSNSRSEMNVSTLELGDSALYLCASSRTGVASYEQYFGPGTRLTVT.